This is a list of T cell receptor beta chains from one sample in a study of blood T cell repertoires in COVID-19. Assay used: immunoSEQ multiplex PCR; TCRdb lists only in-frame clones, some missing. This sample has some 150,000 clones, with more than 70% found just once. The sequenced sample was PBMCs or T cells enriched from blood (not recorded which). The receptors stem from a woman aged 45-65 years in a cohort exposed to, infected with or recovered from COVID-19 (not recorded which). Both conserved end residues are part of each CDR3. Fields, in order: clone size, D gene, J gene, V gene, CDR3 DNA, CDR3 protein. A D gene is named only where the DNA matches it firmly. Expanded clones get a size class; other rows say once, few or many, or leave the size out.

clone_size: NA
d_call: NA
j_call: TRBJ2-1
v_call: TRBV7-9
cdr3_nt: TGTGCCAGCAGCTTAGGTCCTAACGGCGGGCCTGAGCAGTTCTTC
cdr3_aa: CASSLGPNGGPEQFF

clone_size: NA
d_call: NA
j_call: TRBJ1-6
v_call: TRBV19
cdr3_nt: TGTGCCAGTAGTCCTGGGACTGCGAATTCACCCCTCCACTTT
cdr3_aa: CASSPGTANSPLHF

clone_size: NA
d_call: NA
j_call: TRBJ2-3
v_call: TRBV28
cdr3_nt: TGTGCCAGCAGTTTAGCTGGCGGTGTTCATACGCAGTATTTT
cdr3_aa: CASSLAGGVHTQYF

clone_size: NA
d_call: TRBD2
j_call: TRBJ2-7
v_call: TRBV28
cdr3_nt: TGTGCCAGCAGTTTCCGTGGGGCGGGAGTTCGGCACGAGCAGTACTTC
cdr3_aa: CASSFRGAGVRHEQYF

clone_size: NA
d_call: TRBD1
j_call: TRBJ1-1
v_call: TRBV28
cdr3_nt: TGTGCCAGCACCCCAACAGGGGGAATCACTGAAGCTTTCTTT
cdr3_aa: CASTPTGGITEAFF

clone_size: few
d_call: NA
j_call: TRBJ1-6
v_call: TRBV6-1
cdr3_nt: TGTGCCAGCAGTGAACGCGACTGGGATAATTCACCCCTCCACTTT
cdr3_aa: CASSERDWDNSPLHF

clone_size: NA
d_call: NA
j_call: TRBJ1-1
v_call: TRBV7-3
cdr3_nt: TGTGCCAGCAGCTTATCAGGGTCGGGCAACACTGAAGCTTTCTTT
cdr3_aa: CASSLSGSGNTEAFF

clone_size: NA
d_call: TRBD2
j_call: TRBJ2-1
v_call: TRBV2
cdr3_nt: TGTGCCAGCCAAGAAGCCCCCACGGGACTAGCGGGAAGGGGGTCCTACAATGAGCAGTTCTTC
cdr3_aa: CASQEAPTGLAGRGSYNEQFF

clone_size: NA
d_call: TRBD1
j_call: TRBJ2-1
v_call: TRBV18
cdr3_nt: TGTGCCAGCTCACCCGCGTCCAGGGGGACCTACAATGAGCAGTTCTTC
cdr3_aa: CASSPASRGTYNEQFF

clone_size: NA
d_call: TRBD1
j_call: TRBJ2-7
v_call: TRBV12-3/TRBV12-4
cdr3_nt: TGTGCCAGCAGTCCTTGGACAGGGGCAGAGCAGTACTTC
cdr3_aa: CASSPWTGAEQYF

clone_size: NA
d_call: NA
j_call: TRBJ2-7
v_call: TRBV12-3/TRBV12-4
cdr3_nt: TGTGCCAGCCTCGGGGACGGCGCGGGGGAGCAGTACTTC
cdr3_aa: CASLGDGAGEQYF

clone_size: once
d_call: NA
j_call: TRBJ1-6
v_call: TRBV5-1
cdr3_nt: TGCGCCAGCAGCTTGGAGGGGGACGGATATAATTCACCCCTCCACTTT
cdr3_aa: CASSLEGDGYNSPLHF

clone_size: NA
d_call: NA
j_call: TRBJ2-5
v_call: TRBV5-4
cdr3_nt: TGTGCCAGCAGCTTGGTGGCAGGGGAGGGAGAGACCCAGTACTTC
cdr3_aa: CASSLVAGEGETQYF

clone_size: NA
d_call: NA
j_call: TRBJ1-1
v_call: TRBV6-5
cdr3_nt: TGTGCCAGCACCCGCGACGGGGGAGTCGAAGCTTTCTTT
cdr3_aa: CASTRDGGVEAFF

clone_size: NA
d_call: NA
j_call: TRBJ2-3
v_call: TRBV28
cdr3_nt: TGTGCCAGCAGTTTAGGGGGGAACACAGATACGCAGTATTTT
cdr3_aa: CASSLGGNTDTQYF

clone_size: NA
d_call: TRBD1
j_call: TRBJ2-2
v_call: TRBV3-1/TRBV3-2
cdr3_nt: TGTGCCAGCAGCCCCCGGGACAGGGGCTTCGGGGAGCTGTTTTTT
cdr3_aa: CASSPRDRGFGELFF

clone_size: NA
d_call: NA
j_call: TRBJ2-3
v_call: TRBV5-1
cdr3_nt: TGCGCCAGCAGCTTGAGTAGTGGTATCACAGATACGCAGTATTTT
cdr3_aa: CASSLSSGITDTQYF

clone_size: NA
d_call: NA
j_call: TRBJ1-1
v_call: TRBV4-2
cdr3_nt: TGTGCCAGCAGCCAAGATGGCATGGCCTTAGCTTTCTTT
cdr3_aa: CASSQDGMALAFF

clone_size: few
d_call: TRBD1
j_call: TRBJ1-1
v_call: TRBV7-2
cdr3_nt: TGTGCCAGCAGCTCGCGGACAGGGCGTACTGAAGCTTTCTTT
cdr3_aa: CASSSRTGRTEAFF

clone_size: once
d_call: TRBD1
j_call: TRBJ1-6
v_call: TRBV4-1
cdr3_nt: TGCGCCAGCAGCCACACAGGGGGCAGCCCCTATAATTCACCCCTCCACTTT
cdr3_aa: CASSHTGGSPYNSPLHF

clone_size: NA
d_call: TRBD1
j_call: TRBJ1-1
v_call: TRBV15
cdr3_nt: TGTGCCACCAGCAGAGATTTGCTTATACGGGACAGGGGGACTGAAGCTTTCTTT
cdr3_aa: CATSRDLLIRDRGTEAFF

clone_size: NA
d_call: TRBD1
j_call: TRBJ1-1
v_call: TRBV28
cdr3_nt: TGTGCCAGCAGTTCCTCCGAGGACAGGGCCACTGAAGCTTTCTTT
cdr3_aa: CASSSSEDRATEAFF

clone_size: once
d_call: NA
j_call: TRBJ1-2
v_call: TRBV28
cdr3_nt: TGTGCCAGCAGTTTATCCGGCAGGGCCTATGGCTACACCTTC
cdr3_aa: CASSLSGRAYGYTF

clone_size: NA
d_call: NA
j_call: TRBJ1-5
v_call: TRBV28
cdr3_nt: TGTGCCAGCAGTACCCGGGCAGGGAACAATCAGCCCCAGCATTTT
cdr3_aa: CASSTRAGNNQPQHF